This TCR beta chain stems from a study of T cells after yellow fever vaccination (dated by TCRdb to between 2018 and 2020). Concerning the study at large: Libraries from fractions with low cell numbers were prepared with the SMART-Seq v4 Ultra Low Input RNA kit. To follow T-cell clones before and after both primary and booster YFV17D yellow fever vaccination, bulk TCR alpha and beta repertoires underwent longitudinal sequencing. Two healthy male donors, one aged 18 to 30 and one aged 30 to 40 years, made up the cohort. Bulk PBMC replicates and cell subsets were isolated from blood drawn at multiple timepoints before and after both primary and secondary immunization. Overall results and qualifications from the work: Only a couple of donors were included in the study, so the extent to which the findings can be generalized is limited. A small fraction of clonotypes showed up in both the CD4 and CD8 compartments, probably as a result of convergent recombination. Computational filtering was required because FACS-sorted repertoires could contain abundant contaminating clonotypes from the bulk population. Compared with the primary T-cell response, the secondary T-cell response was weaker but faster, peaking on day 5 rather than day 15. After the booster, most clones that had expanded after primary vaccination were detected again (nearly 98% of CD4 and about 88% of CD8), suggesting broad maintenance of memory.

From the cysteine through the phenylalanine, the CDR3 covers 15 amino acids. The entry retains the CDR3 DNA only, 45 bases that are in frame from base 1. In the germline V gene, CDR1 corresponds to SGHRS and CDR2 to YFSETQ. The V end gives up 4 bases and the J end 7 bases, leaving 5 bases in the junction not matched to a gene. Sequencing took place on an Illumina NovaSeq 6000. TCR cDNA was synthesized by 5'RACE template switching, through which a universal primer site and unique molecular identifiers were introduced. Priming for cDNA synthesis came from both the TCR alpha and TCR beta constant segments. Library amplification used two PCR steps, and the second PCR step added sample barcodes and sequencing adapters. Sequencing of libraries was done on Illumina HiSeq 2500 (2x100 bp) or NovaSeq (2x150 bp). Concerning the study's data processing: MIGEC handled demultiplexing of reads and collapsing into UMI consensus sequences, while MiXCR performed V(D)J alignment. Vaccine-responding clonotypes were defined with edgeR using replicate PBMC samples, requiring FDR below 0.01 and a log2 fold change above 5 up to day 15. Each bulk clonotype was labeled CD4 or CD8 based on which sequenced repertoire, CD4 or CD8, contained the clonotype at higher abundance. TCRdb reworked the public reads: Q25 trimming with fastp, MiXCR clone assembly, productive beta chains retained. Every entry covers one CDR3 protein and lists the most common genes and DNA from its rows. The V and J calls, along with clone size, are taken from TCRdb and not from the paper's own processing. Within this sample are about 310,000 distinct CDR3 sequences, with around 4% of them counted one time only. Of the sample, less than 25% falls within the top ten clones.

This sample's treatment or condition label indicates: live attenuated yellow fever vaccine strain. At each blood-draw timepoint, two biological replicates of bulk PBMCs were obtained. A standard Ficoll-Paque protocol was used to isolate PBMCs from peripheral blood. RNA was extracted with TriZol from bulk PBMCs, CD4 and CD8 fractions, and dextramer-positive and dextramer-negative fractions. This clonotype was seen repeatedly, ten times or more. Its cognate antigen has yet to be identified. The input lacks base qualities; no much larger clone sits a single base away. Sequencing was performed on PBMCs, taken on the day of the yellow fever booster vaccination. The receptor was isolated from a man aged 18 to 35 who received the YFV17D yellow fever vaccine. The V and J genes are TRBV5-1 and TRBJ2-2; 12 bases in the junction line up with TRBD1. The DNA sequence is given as TGCGCCAGCAGCCGGGACAGGGGGCGAATCGGGGAGCTGTTTTTT. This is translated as CASSRDRGRIGELFF. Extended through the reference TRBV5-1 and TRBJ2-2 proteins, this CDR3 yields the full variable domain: KAGVTQTPRYLIKTRGQQVTLSCSPISGHRSVSWYQQTPGQGLQFLFEYFSETQRNKGNFPGRFSGRQFSNSRSEMNVSTLELGDSALYLCASSRDRGRIGELFFGEGSRLTVL.